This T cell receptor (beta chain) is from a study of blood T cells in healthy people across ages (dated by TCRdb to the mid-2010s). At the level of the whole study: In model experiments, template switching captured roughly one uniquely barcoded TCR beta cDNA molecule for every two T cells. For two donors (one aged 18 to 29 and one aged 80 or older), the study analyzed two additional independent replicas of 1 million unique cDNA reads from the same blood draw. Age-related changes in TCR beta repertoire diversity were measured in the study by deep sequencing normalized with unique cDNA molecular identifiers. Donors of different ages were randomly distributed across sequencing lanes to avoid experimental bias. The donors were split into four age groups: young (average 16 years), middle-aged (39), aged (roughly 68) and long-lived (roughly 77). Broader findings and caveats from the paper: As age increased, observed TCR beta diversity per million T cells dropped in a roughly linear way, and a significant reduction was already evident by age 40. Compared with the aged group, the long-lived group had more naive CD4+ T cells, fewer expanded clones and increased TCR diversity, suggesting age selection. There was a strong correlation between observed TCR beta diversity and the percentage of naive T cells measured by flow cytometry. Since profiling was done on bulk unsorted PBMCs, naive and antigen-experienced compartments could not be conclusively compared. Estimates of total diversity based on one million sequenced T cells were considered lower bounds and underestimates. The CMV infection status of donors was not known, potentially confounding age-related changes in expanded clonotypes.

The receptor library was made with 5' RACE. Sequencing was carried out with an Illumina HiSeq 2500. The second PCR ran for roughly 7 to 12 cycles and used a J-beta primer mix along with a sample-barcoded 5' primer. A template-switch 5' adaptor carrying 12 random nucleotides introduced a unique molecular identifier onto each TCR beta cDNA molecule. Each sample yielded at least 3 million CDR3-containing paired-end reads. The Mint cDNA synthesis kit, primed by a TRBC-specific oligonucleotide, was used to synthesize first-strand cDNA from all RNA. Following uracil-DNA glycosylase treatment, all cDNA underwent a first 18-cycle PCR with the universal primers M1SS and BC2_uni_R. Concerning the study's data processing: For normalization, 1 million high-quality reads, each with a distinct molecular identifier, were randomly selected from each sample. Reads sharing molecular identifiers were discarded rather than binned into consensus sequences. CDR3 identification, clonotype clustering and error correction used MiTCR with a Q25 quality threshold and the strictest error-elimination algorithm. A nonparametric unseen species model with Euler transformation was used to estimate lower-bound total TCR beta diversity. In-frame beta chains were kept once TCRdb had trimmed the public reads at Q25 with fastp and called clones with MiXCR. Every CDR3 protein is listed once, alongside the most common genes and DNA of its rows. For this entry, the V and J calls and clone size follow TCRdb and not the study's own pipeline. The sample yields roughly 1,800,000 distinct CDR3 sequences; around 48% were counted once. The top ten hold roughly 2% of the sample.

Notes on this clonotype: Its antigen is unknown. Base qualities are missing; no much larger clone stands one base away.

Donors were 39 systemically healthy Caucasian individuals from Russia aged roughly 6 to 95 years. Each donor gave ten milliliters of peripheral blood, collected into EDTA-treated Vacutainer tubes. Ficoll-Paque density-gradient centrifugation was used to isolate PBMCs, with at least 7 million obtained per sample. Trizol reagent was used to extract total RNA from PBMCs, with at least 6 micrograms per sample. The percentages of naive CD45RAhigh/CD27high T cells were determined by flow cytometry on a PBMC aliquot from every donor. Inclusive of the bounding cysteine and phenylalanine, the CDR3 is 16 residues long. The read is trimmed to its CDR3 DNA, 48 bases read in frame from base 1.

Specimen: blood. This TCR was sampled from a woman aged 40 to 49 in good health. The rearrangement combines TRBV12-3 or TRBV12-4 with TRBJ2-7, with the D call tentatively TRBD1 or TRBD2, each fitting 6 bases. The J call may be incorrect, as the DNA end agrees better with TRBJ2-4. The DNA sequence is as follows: TGTGCCAGCAGTGCCGGGGGCGCGGGAACAAGAAACATTCAGTACTTC. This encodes CASSAGGAGTRNIQYF.